The 9 T cell receptor beta chains in this list originate from one sample, sequenced in a study of shared clonotypes between healthy human individuals. The repertoire was sequenced with immunoSEQ multiplex PCR; TCRdb's copy has only in-frame clones and lacks some. The table records approximately 1,500,000 clones, 98% of them present only once. The material sequenced was naive CD4+ T cells sorted from blood. Noted subset: CD45RA+ positively selected. The source of these receptors is a man aged 25-40 years in good health.

The chain has TRBV6-1 and TRBJ1-5, with TRBD1 as a possible D gene (6 bases). Between the trimmed V and J ends, which lost 7 bases and 5 bases, there was a span of 12 bases. Germline V lookup: CDR1 MNHNS, CDR2 SASEGT. This CDR3 comprises 13 residues. The chain's CDR3 is CASTRDTYQPQHF. CDR3 sequence (DNA): TGTGCCAGCACCCGGGACACCTATCAGCCCCAGCATTTT.

This rearrangement joins TRBV5-1 to TRBJ2-1, with D possibly TRBD2 on 5 matching bases. Deletions cut 4 bases from V and 0 bases from J, with 11 bases between. Germline V gene data show CDR1 as SGHRS and CDR2 as YFSETQ. CDR3 length equals 15 residues. CDR3 in DNA: TGCGCCAGCAGCGGAGGACGGAGCTCCTACAATGAGCAGTTCTTC. Its protein product is CASSGGRSSYNEQFF. The variable domain in full, completed from reference TRBV5-1 and TRBJ2-1, reads KAGVTQTPRYLIKTRGQQVTLSCSPISGHRSVSWYQQTPGQGLQFLFEYFSETQRNKGNFPGRFSGRQFSNSRSEMNVSTLELGDSALYLCASSGGRSSYNEQFFGPGTRLTVL.

This clone was found once. The chain is built from TRBV5-4 and TRBJ2-3; 7 nucleotides line up with TRBD2. Germline assignment: CDR1 SGHNT and CDR2 YYREEE (reference sequence). The J segment lost 0 bases and the V segment lost 2 bases, leaving 3 bases of the junction unmatched. The CDR3 contains 15 residues. In DNA, the CDR3 is TGTGCCAGCAGCTTTGTTAGCGGGAGCACAGATACGCAGTATTTT. As protein: CASSFVSGSTDTQYF.

This clone has just one count. This chain joins TRBV5-6 and TRBJ2-1; TRBD2 agrees at 11 bases. The J segment lost 5 bases and the V segment lost 2 bases, leaving 6 bases of the junction unmatched. Per germline, CDR1 SGHDT and CDR2 YYEEEE. CDR3 length equals 16 residues. The CDR3 DNA reads TGTGCCAGCAGCTTACTAGCGGGAGTGGGGAACAATGAGCAGTTCTTC. Amino acids: CASSLLAGVGNNEQFF. Variable domain in full (rest from reference TRBV5-6 and TRBJ2-1): DAGVTQSPTHLIKTRGQQVTLRCSPKSGHDTVSWYQQALGQGPQFIFQYYEEEERQRGNFPDRFSGHQFPNYSSELNVNALLLGDSALYLCASSLLAGVGNNEQFFGPGTRLTVL.

The gene calls are TRBV7-2 and TRBJ2-7; 10 nucleotides align to TRBD2. The trim removed 1 base at V and 4 bases at J, leaving 10 bases unmatched. Looked up from germline, CDR1 is SGHTA and CDR2 is FQGNSA. This CDR3 comprises 17 residues. DNA for the CDR3: TGTGCCAGCAGCTTAGTGGCTAGCGGGAGTCCGCCTTACGAGCAGTACTTC. This translates into CASSLVASGSPPYEQYF.

Notes on this clone: In the same sample, other DNA sequences code for this CDR3. V gene TRBV11-2 combines with J gene TRBJ2-3, with D maybe TRBD1 (5 bases). Trimming removed 0 bases from V and 3 bases from J, with 7 bases in between. Germline loops: CDR1 SGHAT, CDR2 FQNNGV. This CDR3 is 14 amino acids long. The CDR3 sequence is CASSLDRGTDTQYF. CDR3 DNA sequence: TGTGCCAGCAGCTTAGATAGGGGTACAGATACGCAGTATTTT.

V gene TRBV4-1 combines with J gene TRBJ2-5; 7 nucleotides match TRBD2. The CDR3 extends over 18 amino acids. The germline CDR1 and CDR2 sequences are MGHRA and YSYEKL. V shed 0 bases and J 0 bases; nucleotides not matched to a gene: 10. In DNA form, the CDR3 reads TGCGCCAGCAGCCAAGATTGGGACTACACTTCCCACCAAGAGACCCAGTACTTC. Residues: CASSQDWDYTSHQETQYF.

V is TRBV10-3 and J is TRBJ2-7, with 12 nucleotides matching TRBD1. The germline V gene encodes CDR1 ENHRY and CDR2 SYGVKD. V trimming: 8 bases; J trimming: 1 base; junction bases outside the gene matches: 3. The CDR3 runs 14 residues. CDR3 in DNA: TGTGCCATCCGGGACAGGGGGCCATCCTACGAGCAGTACTTC. This sequence encodes CAIRDRGPSYEQYF.

The rearrangement joins TRBV9 to TRBJ2-1; TRBD2 matches at 12 bases. Germline V gene sequence: CDR1 SGDLS, CDR2 YYNGEE. The CDR3 totals 17 residues. Germline trimming cut 2 bases from V and 3 bases from J; bases unmatched to any gene: 6. The CDR3 protein is CASSVTLAGGNYNEQFF. CDR3 nucleotides: TGTGCCAGCAGCGTTACCCTAGCGGGAGGGAACTACAATGAGCAGTTCTTC.